Following are 2 T cell receptor beta chains from one sample sequenced in a study of T cell repertoires in cytomegalovirus infection. TCRdb fed the reads into MiXCR, producing one record per CDR3 protein. The table includes tens of thousands of distinct CDR3 sequences, about 27% detected once. For these TCRs, the target antigens are not known. The source material was CD8+ T cells from cultured PBMCs, sampled from culture after CMV antigen stimulation. The receptors come from a human donor in good health (CMV status not recorded). Some clones in this sample may be carry-over from other donors' samples.

The rearrangement joins TRBV6-5 to TRBJ1-1; TRBD1 aligns across 11 bases. CDR1 is MNHEY, CDR2 SVGAGI, per germline. The CDR3 is 12 amino acids. V lost 5 bases to trimming and J lost 8 bases; unmatched junction nucleotides: 1. CDR3 nucleotides: TGTGCCAGCAGTGGACAGGGGGCCGAAGCTTTCTTT. This encodes CASSGQGAEAFF.

The chain couples TRBV25-1 to TRBJ2-7; 7 bases are shared with TRBD2. This CDR3 is built from 16 residues. J gave up 3 bases and V 5 bases, and 13 bases lay outside the gene matches. Germline-derived CDR1 and CDR2 are MGHDK and SYGVNS. The CDR3 DNA sequence: TGTGCCAGCAGTCCCCGTATGTCTACTAGCGACTACGAGCAGTACTTC. Its protein is CASSPRMSTSDYEQYF.